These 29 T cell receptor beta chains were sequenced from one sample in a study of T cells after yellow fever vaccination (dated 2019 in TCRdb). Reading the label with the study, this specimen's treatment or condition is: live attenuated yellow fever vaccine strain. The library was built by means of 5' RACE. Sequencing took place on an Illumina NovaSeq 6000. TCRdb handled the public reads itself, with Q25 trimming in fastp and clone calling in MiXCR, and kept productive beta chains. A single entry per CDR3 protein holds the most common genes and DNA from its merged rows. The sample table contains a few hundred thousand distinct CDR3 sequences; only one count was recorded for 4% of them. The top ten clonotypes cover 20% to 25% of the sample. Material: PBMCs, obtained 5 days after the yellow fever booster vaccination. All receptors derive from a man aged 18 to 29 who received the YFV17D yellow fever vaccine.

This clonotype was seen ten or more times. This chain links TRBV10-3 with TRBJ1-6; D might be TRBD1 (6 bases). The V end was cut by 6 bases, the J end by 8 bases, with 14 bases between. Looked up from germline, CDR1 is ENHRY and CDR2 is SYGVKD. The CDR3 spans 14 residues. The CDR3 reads CAISHGGSDSPLHF. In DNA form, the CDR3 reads TGTGCCATCAGCCACGGGGGCTCGGATTCACCCCTCCACTTT.

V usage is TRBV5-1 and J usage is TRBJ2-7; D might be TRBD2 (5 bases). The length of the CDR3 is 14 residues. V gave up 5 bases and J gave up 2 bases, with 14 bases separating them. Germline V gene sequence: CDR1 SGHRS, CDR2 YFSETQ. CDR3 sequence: CASSESPGTYEQYF. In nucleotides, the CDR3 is TGCGCCAGCAGTGAGTCTCCGGGGACCTACGAGCAGTACTTC. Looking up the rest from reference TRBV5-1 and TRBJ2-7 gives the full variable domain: KAGVTQTPRYLIKTRGQQVTLSCSPISGHRSVSWYQQTPGQGLQFLFEYFSETQRNKGNFPGRFSGRQFSNSRSEMNVSTLELGDSALYLCASSESPGTYEQYFGPGTRLTVT.

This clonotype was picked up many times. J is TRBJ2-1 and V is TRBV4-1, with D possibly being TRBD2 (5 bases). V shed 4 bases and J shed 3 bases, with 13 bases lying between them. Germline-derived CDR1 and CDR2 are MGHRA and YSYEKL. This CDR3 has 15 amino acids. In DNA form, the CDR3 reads TGCGCCAGCAGCCGCGCATCCGAGGGCTACAATGAGCAGTTCTTC. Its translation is CASSRASEGYNEQFF.

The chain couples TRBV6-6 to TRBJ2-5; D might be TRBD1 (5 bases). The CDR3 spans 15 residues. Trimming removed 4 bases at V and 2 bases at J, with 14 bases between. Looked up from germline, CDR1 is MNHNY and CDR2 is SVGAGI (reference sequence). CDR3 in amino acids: CASSSVGQGQETQYF. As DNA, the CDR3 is TGTGCCAGCAGTTCAGTTGGTCAGGGTCAAGAGACCCAGTACTTC.

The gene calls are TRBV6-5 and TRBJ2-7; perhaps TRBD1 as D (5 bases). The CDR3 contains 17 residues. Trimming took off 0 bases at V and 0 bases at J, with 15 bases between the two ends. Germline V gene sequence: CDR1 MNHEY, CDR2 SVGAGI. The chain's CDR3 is CASSYSNAGMNSYEQYF. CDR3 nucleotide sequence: TGTGCCAGCAGTTACTCGAATGCAGGGATGAACTCCTACGAGCAGTACTTC.

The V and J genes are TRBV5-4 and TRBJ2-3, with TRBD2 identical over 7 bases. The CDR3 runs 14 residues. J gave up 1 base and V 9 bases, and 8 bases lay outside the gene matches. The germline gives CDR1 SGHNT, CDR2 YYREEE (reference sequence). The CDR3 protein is CATSGGRGTDTQYF. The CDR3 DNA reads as TGTGCCACCTCGGGGGGTCGGGGCACAGATACGCAGTATTTT.

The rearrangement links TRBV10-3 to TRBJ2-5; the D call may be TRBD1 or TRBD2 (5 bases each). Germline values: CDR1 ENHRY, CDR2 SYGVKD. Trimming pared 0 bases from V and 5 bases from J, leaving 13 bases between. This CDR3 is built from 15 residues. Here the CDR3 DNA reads TGTGCCATCAGTGAGTCGGGGGATACACGGGAGACCCAGTACTTC. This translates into CAISESGDTRETQYF.

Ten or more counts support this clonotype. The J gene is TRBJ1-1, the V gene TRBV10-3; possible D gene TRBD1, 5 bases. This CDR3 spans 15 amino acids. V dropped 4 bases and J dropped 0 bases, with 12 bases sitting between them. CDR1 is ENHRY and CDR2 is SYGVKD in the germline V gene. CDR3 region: CAISGKEGLNTEAFF. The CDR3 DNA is TGTGCCATCAGTGGGAAGGAGGGACTGAACACTGAAGCTTTCTTT.

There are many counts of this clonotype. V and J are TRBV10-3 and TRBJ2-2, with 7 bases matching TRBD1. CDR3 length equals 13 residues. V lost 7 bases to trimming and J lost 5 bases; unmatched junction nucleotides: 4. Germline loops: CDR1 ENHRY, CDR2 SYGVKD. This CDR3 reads CAIKGAGTGELFF. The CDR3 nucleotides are TGTGCCATCAAGGGGGCTGGAACCGGGGAGCTGTTTTTT.

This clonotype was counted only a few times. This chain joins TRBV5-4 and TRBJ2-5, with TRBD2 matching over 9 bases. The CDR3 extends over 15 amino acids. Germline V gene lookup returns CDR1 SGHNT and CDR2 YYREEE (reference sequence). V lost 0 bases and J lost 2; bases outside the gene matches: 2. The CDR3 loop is CASSLGTSEQETQYF. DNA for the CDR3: TGTGCCAGCAGCTTGGGGACTAGCGAGCAAGAGACCCAGTACTTC.

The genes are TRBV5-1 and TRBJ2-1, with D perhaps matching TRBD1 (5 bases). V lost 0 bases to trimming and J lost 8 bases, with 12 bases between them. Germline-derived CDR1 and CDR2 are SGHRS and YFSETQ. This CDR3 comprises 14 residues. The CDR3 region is CASSLAQDGDEQFF. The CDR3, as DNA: TGCGCCAGCAGCTTGGCACAGGACGGCGATGAGCAGTTCTTC.

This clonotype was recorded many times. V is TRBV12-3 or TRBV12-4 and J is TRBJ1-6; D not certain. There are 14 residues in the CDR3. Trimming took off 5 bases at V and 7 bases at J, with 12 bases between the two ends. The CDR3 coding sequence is TGTGCCAGCAGTCTCCGACGTCAGAATTCACCCCTCCACTTT. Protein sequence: CASSLRRQNSPLHF.

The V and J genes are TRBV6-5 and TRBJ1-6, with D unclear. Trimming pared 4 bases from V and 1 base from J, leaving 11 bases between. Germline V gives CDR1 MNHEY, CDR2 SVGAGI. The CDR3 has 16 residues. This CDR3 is CASSSEVRSYNSPLHF. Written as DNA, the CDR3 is TGTGCCAGCAGTTCGGAAGTGAGGTCCTATAATTCACCCCTCCACTTT.

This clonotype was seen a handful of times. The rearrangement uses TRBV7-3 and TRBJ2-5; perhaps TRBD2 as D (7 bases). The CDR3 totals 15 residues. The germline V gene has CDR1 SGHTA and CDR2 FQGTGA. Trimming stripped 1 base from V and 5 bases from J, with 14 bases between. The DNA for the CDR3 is TGTGCCAGCAGCTTAAGGCGGGGGCCATCCGAGACCCAGTACTTC. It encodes CASSLRRGPSETQYF.

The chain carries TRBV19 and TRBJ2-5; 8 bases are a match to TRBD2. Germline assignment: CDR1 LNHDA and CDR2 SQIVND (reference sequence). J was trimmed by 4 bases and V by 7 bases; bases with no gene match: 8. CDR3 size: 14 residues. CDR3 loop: CASTQSGGVETQYF. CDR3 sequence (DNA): TGTGCCAGTACGCAAAGCGGGGGAGTAGAGACCCAGTACTTC.

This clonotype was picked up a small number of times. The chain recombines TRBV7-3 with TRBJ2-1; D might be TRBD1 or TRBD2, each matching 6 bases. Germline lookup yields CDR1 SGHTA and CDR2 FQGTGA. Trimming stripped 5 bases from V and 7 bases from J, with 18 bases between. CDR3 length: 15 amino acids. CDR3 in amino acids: CASSNNLGGGNEQFF. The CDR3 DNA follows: TGTGCCAGCAGCAACAACCTGGGGGGCGGGAATGAGCAGTTCTTC.

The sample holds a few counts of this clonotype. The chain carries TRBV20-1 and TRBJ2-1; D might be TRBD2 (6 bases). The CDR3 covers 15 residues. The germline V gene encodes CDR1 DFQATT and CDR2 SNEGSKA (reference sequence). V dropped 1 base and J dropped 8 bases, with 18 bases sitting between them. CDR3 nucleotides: TGCAGTGCTAGAGGAAGGGACGGACCTAGCGATGAGCAGTTCTTC. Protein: CSARGRDGPSDEQFF.

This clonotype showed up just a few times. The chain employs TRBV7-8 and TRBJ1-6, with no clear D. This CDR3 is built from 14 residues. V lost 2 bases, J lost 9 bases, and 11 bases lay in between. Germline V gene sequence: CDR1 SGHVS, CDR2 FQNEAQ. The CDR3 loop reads CASSLRPTSSPLHF. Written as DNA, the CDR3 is TGTGCCAGCAGCTTAAGACCGACGAGTTCACCCCTCCACTTT.

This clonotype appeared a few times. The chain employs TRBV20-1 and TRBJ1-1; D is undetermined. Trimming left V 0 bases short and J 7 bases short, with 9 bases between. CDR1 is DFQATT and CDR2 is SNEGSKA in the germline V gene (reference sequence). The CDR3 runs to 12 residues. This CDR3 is CSARDSAFEAFF. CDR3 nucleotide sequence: TGCAGTGCTAGAGATTCGGCTTTTGAAGCTTTCTTT.

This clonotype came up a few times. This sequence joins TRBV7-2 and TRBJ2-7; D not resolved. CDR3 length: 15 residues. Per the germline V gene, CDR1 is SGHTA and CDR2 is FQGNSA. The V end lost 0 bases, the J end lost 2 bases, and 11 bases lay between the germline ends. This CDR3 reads CASSLATGPTYEQYV. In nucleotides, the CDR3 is TGTGCCAGCAGCTTAGCGACTGGGCCAACCTACGAGCAGTACGTC.

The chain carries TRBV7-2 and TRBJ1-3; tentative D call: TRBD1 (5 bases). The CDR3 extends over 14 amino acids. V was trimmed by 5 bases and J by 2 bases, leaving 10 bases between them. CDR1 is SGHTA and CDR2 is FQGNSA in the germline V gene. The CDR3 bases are TGTGCCAGCAGCCCGGGACCGGCTGGAAACACCATATATTTT. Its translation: CASSPGPAGNTIYF.

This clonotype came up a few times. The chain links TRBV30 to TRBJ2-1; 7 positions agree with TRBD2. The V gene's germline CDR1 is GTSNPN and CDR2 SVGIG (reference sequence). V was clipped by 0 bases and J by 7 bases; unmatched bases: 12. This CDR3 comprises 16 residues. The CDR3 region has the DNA TGTGCCTGGAGTGTATGGAGAACTAGCGCCGGGAATGAGCAGTTCTTC. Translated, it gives CAWSVWRTSAGNEQFF. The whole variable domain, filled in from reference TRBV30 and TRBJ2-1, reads SQTIHQWPATLVQPVGSPLSLECTVEGTSNPNLYWYRQAAGRGLQLLFYSVGIGQISSEVPQNLSASRPQDRQFILSSKKLLLSDSGFYLCAWSVWRTSAGNEQFFGPGTRLTVL.

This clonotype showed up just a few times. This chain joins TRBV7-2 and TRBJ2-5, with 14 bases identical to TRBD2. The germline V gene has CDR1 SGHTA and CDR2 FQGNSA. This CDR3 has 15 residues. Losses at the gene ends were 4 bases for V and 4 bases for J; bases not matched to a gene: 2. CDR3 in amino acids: CASSWGTSGGETQYF. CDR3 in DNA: TGTGCCAGCAGCTGGGGGACTAGCGGGGGAGAGACCCAGTACTTC.

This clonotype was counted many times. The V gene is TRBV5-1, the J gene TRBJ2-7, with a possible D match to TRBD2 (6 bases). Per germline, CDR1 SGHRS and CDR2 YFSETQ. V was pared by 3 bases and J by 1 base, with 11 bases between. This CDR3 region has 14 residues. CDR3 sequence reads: CASSSGAGSYEQYF. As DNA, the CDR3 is TGCGCCAGCAGCTCTGGGGCGGGATCCTACGAGCAGTACTTC.

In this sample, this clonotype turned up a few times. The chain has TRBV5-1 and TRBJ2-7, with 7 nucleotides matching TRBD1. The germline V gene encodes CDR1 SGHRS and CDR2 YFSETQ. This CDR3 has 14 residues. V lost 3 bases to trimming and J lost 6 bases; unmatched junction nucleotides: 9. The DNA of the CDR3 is TGCGCCAGCAGCTGGGGACAGCGGACGTCCGAGCAGTACTTC. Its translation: CASSWGQRTSEQYF.

The CDR3 sequence: CASSQDRGLNNSPLHF. In DNA form, the CDR3 reads TGCGCCAGCAGCCAAGATCGGGGACTTAACAATTCACCCCTCCACTTT. This sequence joins TRBV4-1 and TRBJ1-6; possibly TRBD1 for D (5 bases). The CDR3 runs to 16 residues. V was cut by 0 bases and J by 7 bases, with 13 bases left in between. Looked up from germline, CDR1 is MGHRA and CDR2 is YSYEKL.

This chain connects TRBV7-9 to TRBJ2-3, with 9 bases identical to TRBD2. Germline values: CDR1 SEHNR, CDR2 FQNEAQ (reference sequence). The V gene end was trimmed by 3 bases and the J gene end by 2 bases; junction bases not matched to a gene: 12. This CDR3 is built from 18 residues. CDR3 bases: TGTGCCAGCAGCTTTAACCCTAAGCGGGGGGAAGACACAGATACGCAGTATTTT. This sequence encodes CASSFNPKRGEDTDTQYF.

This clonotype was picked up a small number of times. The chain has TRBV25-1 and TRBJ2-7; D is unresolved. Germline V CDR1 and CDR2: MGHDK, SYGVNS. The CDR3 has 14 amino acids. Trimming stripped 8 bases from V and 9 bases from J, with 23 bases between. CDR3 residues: CASEPRVITPRQYV. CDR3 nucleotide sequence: TGTGCCAGCGAGCCACGGGTTATTACCCCCCGGCAGTACGTC.

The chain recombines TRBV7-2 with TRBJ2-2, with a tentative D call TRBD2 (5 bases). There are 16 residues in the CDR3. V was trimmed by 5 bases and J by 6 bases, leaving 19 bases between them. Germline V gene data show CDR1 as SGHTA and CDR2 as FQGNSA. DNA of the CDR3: TGTGCCAGCAGCCCATCCTACCCAGGAGGTTCCGGGGAGCTGTTTTTT. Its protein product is CASSPSYPGGSGELFF.